This TCR beta chain was captured in a study of blood T cell repertoires in COVID-19. Whole-study context: Researchers got acute and convalescent COVID-19 samples from the United States, Italy and Spain. Nucleic acid was either cDNA or gDNA, and it came from T cells, B-cell-depleted T cells, or PBMCs.

The CDR3 is made up of 15 amino acids. V dropped 0 bases and J dropped 2 bases, with 10 bases sitting between them. CDR1 and CDR2 from the germline V gene are MGHRA and YSYEKL. In the source study's methods: Estimation of nucleated cell counts relied on the amplification of reference gene primers. Profiled with immunoSEQ multiplex PCR; TCRdb holds only in-frame clones, not every one. D and trimming come from the DNA, and the V and J calls and clone size come from that table. The sample includes 95,000 to 130,000 clones, less than 95% seen only once; the top ten take 1.8%. This sequence was found in a human donor with active COVID-19. The donor label of this sample is uncertain. This sequence joins TRBV4-1 and TRBJ2-5; D unresolved. Sequencing was carried out using peripheral blood. The CDR3: CASSQDPGNQETQYF. In nucleotides, the CDR3 is TGCGCCAGCAGCCAAGATCCAGGAAATCAAGAGACCCAGTACTTC.